This entry lists 10 T cell receptor beta chains sequenced from one sample in a study of PD-1 blockade in classical Hodgkin lymphoma. TCRdb's copy holds only in-frame clones and misses some; the assay was immunoSEQ multiplex PCR. The sample consists of some 58,000 clones, 90% to 95% of them appearing once. The time point here: cycle 4 day 1 (C4D1), after 5 to 7 weeks of nivolumab. Each of the patients experienced relapse following autologous stem cell transplantation, and their brentuximab vedotin exposure differed. The sequencing here drew on peripheral blood mononuclear cells (PBMCs), taken before the fourth cycle of nivolumab. These receptor sequences come from a human donor with classical Hodgkin lymphoma.

The rearrangement uses TRBV5-4 and TRBJ2-3, with D unclear. V gave up 4 bases and J gave up 0 bases, with 12 bases separating them. The CDR3 totals 15 residues. CDR1 is SGHNT and CDR2 is YYREEE in the germline V gene (reference sequence). Here the CDR3 reads CASSPIPASTDTQYF. The CDR3 region has the DNA TGTGCCAGCAGCCCGATTCCGGCCAGCACAGATACGCAGTATTTT.

The rearrangement links TRBV27 to TRBJ2-3, with a possible D match to TRBD2 (5 bases). Germline-derived CDR1 and CDR2 are MNHEY and SMNVEV (reference sequence). The CDR3 has 14 amino acids. V was trimmed by 6 bases and J by 0 bases, leaving 10 bases between them. In DNA form, the CDR3 reads TGTGCCAGCAGGGACTGGCGAAGCACAGATACGCAGTATTTT. It encodes CASRDWRSTDTQYF.

The chain uses TRBV7-8 and TRBJ1-5, with a weak D call TRBD1 (5 bases). The V and J ends lost 0 bases and 6 bases respectively, with 12 bases between them. Per germline, CDR1 SGHVS and CDR2 FQNEAQ. This CDR3 region has 15 residues. DNA for the CDR3: TGTGCCAGCAGCTTAGCGTATGCAGGGACTCAGCCCCAGCATTTT. The encoded protein is CASSLAYAGTQPQHF. Based on the CDR3 plus reference TRBV7-8 and TRBJ1-5, the full variable domain is GAGVSQSPRYKVAKRGQDVALRCDPISGHVSLFWYQQALGQGPEFLTYFQNEAQLDKSGLPSDRFFAERPEGSVSTLKIQRTQQEDSAVYLCASSLAYAGTQPQHFGDGTRLSIL.

The chain carries TRBV4-1 and TRBJ1-1; no firm D call. This CDR3 contains 16 residues. The V gene's germline CDR1 is MGHRA and CDR2 YSYEKL. The ends were cut back, 1 base at V and 2 bases at J, with 14 bases in the middle. The CDR3 region is CASSQGAGRANTEAFF. Here the CDR3 DNA reads TGCGCCAGCAGCCAAGGCGCGGGGAGGGCCAACACTGAAGCTTTCTTT.

The rearrangement links TRBV6-1 to TRBJ2-1; TRBD2 agrees at 10 bases. Germline loops: CDR1 MNHNS, CDR2 SASEGT. This CDR3 is 15 amino acids long. V shed 1 base, J shed 8 bases, and the junction held 5 bases outside the gene matches. CDR3 nucleotide sequence: TGTGCCAGCAGTGAAGGTAGCGGGGGGCAGGATGAGCAGTTCTTC. Residues: CASSEGSGGQDEQFF.

This rearrangement joins TRBV19 to TRBJ1-1, with TRBD1 matching over 8 bases. The CDR3 sequence is 14 residues long. CDR1 LNHDA and CDR2 SQIVND come from the germline V gene (reference sequence). Trimming took 7 bases from V and 0 from J; bases not matched to a gene: 4. CDR3: CASTQGAVNTEAFF. As DNA, the CDR3 is TGTGCCAGTACGCAGGGGGCGGTGAACACTGAAGCTTTCTTT.

The CDR3 nucleotides read TGTGCCAGCAGCGTAACAGGAGGCTTAGGGGAGCTGTTTTTT. Its protein product is CASSVTGGLGELFF. The genes are TRBV9 and TRBJ2-2; tentatively, D is TRBD1 or TRBD2 (5 bases each). The V gene's germline CDR1 is SGDLS and CDR2 YYNGEE. V gave up 1 base and J gave up 8 bases, with 12 bases separating them. The CDR3 has 14 amino acids.

The V call is TRBV5-4, the J call TRBJ1-2, with D unclear. The ends were cut back, 4 bases at V and 2 bases at J, with 6 bases in the middle. CDR1 is SGHNT and CDR2 is YYREEE in the germline V gene (reference sequence). The CDR3 spans 12 residues. Here the CDR3 reads CASSPRNYGYTF. CDR3 nucleotide sequence: TGTGCCAGCAGCCCGCGGAACTATGGCTACACCTTC.

The chain uses TRBV19 and TRBJ2-2, with a possible D match to TRBD2 (6 bases). The CDR3 spans 18 residues. V lost 1 base, J lost 3 bases, and 18 bases lay in between. Germline-derived CDR1 and CDR2 are LNHDA and SQIVND (reference sequence). The DNA of the CDR3 is TGTGCCAGTAGTATAGTTTTTGCACGGGAGCATGACACCGGGGAGCTGTTTTTT. Protein product: CASSIVFAREHDTGELFF.

The rearrangement joins TRBV11-2 to TRBJ2-5; 7 nucleotides match TRBD1. Trimming at V came to 3 bases and at J to 2 bases, leaving 0 bases not matched to a gene. Germline CDR1 is SGHAT and CDR2 is FQNNGV. CDR3 length: 13 amino acids. CDR3 coding DNA: TGTGCCAGCAGCTTCAGGGGGCAAGAGACCCAGTACTTC. It codes for CASSFRGQETQYF.